The clone carrying this T cell receptor (beta chain) has only a few counts. The data originate from a study of human T cells and chemical hapten exposure. Time point meaning: patch test 3, about 24 weeks after DPC sensitization. Treatment defined: therapeutic diphenylcyclopropenone sensitization with weekly scalp DPC. The total RNA was obtained from whole blood that was not fractionated. In TCRdb, the RACE reads were re-called with MiXCR into one record per CDR3 protein. Of over 35,000 distinct CDR3 sequences listed, approximately 11% are singletons. The TCR originated in a middle-aged woman with alopecia areata. Some clones in this sample may be carry-over from other donors' samples. The sequencing here drew on whole blood, taken in connection with sensitization to the hapten diphenylcyclopropenone (DPC).

The CDR3 nucleotides read TGTGCCAGCACCACAATCAATACGCAGTATTTT. Translating it yields CASTTINTQYF. The gene calls are TRBV2 and TRBJ2-3; D unresolved. Between the trimmed V and J ends, which lost 7 bases and 7 bases, there was a span of 9 bases. Germline values: CDR1 SNHLY, CDR2 FYNNEI. The CDR3 consists of 11 residues.